This T cell receptor beta chain derives from a study of monozygotic twins with cystic fibrosis. For this clone: As yet, its antigen is unknown.

This CDR3 is built from 14 residues. Trimming removed 5 bases from V and 1 base from J, with 11 bases in between. Germline CDR1 reads MNHNS; CDR2 reads SASEGT. Repertoires were generated with immunoSEQ multiplex PCR, while TCRdb's copy carries only in-frame clones and drops some. The sample lists approximately 24,000 clones, 95% to 97% occurring once. Study-wide results and caveats: In this small cohort, shared CDR3 numbers showed no association with age, concordance or disease severity. V usage most resembled the co-twin in 13 of 16 pairs.

V gene TRBV6-1 combines with J gene TRBJ1-1, with unresolved D. The sequence derives from a girl under 10 years old with cystic fibrosis. Specimen: blood. The CDR3 bases are TGTGCCAGCAGTCTAACAAAATCGAACACTGAAGCTTTCTTT. It specifies CASSLTKSNTEAFF.